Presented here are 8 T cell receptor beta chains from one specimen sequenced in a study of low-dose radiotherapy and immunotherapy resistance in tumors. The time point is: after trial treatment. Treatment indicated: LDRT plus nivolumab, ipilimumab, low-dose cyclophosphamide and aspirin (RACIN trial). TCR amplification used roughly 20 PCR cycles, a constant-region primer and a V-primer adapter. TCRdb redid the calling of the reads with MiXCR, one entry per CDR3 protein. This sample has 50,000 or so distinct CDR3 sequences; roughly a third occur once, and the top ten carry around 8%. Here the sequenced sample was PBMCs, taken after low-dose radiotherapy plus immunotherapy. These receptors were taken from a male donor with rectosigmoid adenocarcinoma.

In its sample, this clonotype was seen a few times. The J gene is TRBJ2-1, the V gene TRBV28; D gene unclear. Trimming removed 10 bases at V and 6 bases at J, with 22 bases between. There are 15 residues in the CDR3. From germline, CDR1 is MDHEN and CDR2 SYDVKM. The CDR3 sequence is CATRLERVRVNEQFF. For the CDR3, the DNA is TGTGCCACTCGACTCGAACGGGTTAGAGTCAATGAGCAGTTCTTC.

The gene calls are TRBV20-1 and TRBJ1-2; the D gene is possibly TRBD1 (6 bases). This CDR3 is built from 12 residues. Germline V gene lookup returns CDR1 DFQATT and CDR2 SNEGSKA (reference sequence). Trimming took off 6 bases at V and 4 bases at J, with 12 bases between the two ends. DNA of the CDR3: TGCAGTGCGAGGGGGGACATCTATGGCTACACCTTC. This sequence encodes CSARGDIYGYTF.

The CDR3 loop reads CASSYGEGGPTDTQYF. The CDR3 DNA sequence: TGTGCCAGCAGTTACGGGGAGGGAGGGCCCACAGATACGCAGTATTTT. This sequence joins TRBV6-1 and TRBJ2-3, with 7 bases aligning to TRBD2. The CDR3 totals 16 residues. From germline, CDR1 is MNHNS and CDR2 SASEGT. The V and J ends lost 5 bases and 2 bases, in that order; junction bases with no gene match: 10.

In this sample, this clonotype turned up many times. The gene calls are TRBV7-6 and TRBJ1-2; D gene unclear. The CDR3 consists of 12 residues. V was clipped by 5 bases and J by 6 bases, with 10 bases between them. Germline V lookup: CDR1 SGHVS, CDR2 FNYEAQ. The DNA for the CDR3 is TGTGCCAGCAGCCCATCCCCGGATGGCTACACCTTC. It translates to CASSPSPDGYTF.

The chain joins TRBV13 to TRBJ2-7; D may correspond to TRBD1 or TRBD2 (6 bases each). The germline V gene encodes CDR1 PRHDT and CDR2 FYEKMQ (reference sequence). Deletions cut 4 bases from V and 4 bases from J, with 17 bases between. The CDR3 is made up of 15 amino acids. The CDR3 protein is CASSSRLGGLYEQYF. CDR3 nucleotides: TGTGCCAGCAGCTCCCGCCTAGGGGGGCTATACGAGCAGTACTTC.

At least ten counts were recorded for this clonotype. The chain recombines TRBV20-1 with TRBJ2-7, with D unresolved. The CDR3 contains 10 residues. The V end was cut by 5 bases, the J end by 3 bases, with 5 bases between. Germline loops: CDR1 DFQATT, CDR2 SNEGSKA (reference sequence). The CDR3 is CSAQYYEQYF. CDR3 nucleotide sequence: TGCAGTGCTCAGTACTACGAGCAGTACTTC.

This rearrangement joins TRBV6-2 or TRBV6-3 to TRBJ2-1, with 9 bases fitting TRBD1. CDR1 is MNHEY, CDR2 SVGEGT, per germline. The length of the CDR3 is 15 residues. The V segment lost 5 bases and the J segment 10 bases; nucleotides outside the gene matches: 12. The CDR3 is CASSDRGVSSYEQFF. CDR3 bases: TGTGCCAGCAGTGACAGGGGGGTAAGCTCCTACGAGCAGTTCTTC.

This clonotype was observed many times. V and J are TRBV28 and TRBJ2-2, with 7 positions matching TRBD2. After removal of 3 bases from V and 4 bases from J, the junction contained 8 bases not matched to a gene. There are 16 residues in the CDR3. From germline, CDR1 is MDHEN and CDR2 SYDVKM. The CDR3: CASSLTPGGTTGELFF. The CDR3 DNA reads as TGTGCCAGCAGTTTGACTCCGGGGGGAACCACCGGGGAGCTGTTTTTT.